This T cell receptor beta chain was sequenced for a study of blood T cells in healthy people across ages (dated by TCRdb to about 2015). About the full investigation: In model experiments, template switching captured about one uniquely barcoded TCR beta cDNA molecule for every two T cells. The study measured age-related changes in TCR beta repertoire diversity using deep sequencing normalized with unique cDNA molecular identifiers. Four age groups were formed from the donors: young (average about 16 years), middle-aged (less than 40), aged (about 62) and long-lived (approximately 80). For two donors (one aged 18 to 30 and one aged 80 or older), the study analyzed two additional independent replicas of 1 million unique cDNA reads from the same blood draw.

With regard to this clonotype: Its target antigen remains unknown. Base qualities were left out, and no much larger clone turns up one base away.

The 39 donors, aged 6 to 90 years, were systemically healthy Caucasian individuals from Russia. Each donor gave ten milliliters of peripheral blood, collected into EDTA-treated Vacutainer tubes. PBMCs were isolated by Ficoll-Paque density-gradient centrifugation, with at least 6 million obtained per sample. Trizol reagent was used to extract total RNA from PBMCs, with at least 5 micrograms per sample. For every donor, flow cytometry on a PBMC aliquot measured the percentage of naive CD45RAhigh/CD27high T cells. Receptor amplification or capture employed 5' RACE. The data were produced on an Illumina HiSeq 2500. A second about 7 to 11 cycle PCR used a sample-barcoded 5' primer and a J-beta primer mix. A unique molecular identifier was introduced onto each TCR beta cDNA molecule by a template-switch 5' adaptor carrying 12 random nucleotides. Each sample yielded at least 2.5 million CDR3-containing paired-end reads. The Mint cDNA synthesis kit, primed by a TRBC-specific oligonucleotide, was used to synthesize first-strand cDNA from all RNA. Following uracil-DNA glycosylase treatment, a first 18-cycle PCR with universal primers M1SS and BC2_uni_R was performed on all cDNA. The authors' pipeline ran thus. For normalization, 1 million high-quality reads, each with a distinct molecular identifier, were randomly selected from each sample. Reads sharing molecular identifiers were discarded rather than binned into consensus sequences. MiTCR, run with a Q25 quality threshold and the strictest error-elimination algorithm, handled CDR3 identification, clonotype clustering and error correction. Lower-bound total TCR beta diversity was estimated with a nonparametric unseen species model using Euler transformation. TCRdb trimmed the raw reads at Q25, called clones with MiXCR and kept productive beta chains. Merged by CDR3 protein, the rows form single entries marked with the most common genes and DNA. The V and J calls were determined by TCRdb, not by the authors. The sample profile shows approximately 800,000 distinct CDR3 sequences; 20% to 25% of them were found once. The ten largest make up more than 3% of the sample.

For CDR1 and CDR2, the germline V gene (reference sequence) lists SEHNR and FQNEAQ. The CDR3 spans 15 residues, from the cysteine through the phenylalanine. Of the read, only the CDR3 DNA is kept; its 45 bases are in frame from base 1. Trimming removed 4 bases from V and 4 bases from J; the gene matches leave 5 bases unexplained. Overall study results and their limits: Total diversity estimates from one million sequenced T cells were considered lower bounds and underestimates. Because profiling used bulk unsorted PBMCs, naive and antigen-experienced compartments could not be compared conclusively. The long-lived group showed more naive CD4+ T cells, fewer expanded clones and increased TCR diversity than the aged group, suggesting age selection. Because donor CMV infection status was unknown, age-related changes in expanded clonotypes were potentially confounded. There was a strong correlation between observed TCR beta diversity and the percentage of naive T cells measured by flow cytometry. Observed TCR beta diversity per million T cells fell roughly linearly with age, and a significant reduction was already apparent by age about 43.

The same specimen was also included in a second study, on T cells of mothers and their children. The second investigation adds: Nine systemically healthy Caucasian individuals, comprising three mothers and their six children, were included as donors. cDNA synthesis consumed the entire amount of extracted RNA, loaded at around 1.5 ug RNA in each 15 ul reaction. In the second PCR, the M1S primer added sample barcodes and 2-4 random nucleotides. More than 8 million TCR beta CDR3 reads were obtained from each mother, and roughly 3.1 million reads were obtained from each child. In both related and unrelated pairs, thymic selection shapes the output of TCR recombination in a similar way, with inherited differences having only a minor effect. Normalized repertoire overlap was always slightly but never significantly higher in related than unrelated mother-child pairs. With a sensitivity of approximately 100 clones per million clonotypes, no persistent microchimeric T cell clones were detected. In the study, deep NGS was used to compare the TCR beta repertoires of mothers and children, and features distinguishing related mother-child pairs from unrelated individuals were sought. On average, the children were around 11 +/- 4 years old, while the mothers were about 40 +/- 4 years old. Libraries were sequenced on Illumina HiSeq 2000 with 100+100 nt paired-end reads after adapter ligation with NEBNext reagents. To prevent cross-contamination, the mother and child libraries were prepared a month apart and were sequenced in separate runs. Each donor had between roughly 450,000 and 2,300,000 distinct TCR beta clonotypes identified. Naive TCR beta clonotypes were estimated from low-frequency clonotypes matched to each donor's FACS-determined naive share, without sorting.

Recombination connected TRBV7-9 to TRBJ2-1; 9 bases in the middle match TRBD1. The material sequenced was blood. The TCR comes from a boy aged 5-17 years in good health. Here is the DNA: TGTGCCAGCAGCTCGGACAGGGGTATATACAATGAGCAGTTCTTC. This translates into CASSSDRGIYNEQFF.